The entry below describes one TCR beta chain. Trimming removed 2 bases from V and 3 bases from J; junction bases left unmatched: 4. Germline V gene sequence: CDR1 MDHEN, CDR2 SYDVKM. The CDR3 consists of 15 residues. What the recovered Cohort 3 donors had was two negative PCRs, clearance, or symptom resolution. How the authors handled the data: Reference gene primer amplification in the assay estimated nucleated cell counts. TCRdb keeps only in-frame clones here, not all; method: immunoSEQ multiplex PCR. V and J calls and clone size are as listed in that table; D and trimming were resolved from the DNA. The data hold roughly 250,000 clones, with 85% to 90% observed a single time. The data were obtained in a study of blood T cell repertoires in COVID-19. At the level of the study: The origin of the acute and convalescent COVID-19 samples was the United States, Italy and Spain.

The chain joins TRBV28 to TRBJ1-5, with TRBD1 matching 7 bases. The sequencing input was PBMCs or T cells enriched from blood (not recorded which). The clonotype comes from a woman in her forties or fifties who had recovered from COVID-19. The DNA for the CDR3 is TGTGCCAGCAGTTTACTCAGGGGGTTCAATCAGCCCCAGCATTTT. It codes for CASSLLRGFNQPQHF. Drawing the rest from reference TRBV28 and TRBJ1-5, the complete variable domain is DVKVTQSSRYLVKRTGEKVFLECVQDMDHENMFWYRQDPGLGLRLIYFSYDVKMKEKGDIPEGYSVSREKKERFSLILESASTNQTSMYLCASSLLRGFNQPQHFGDGTRLSIL.